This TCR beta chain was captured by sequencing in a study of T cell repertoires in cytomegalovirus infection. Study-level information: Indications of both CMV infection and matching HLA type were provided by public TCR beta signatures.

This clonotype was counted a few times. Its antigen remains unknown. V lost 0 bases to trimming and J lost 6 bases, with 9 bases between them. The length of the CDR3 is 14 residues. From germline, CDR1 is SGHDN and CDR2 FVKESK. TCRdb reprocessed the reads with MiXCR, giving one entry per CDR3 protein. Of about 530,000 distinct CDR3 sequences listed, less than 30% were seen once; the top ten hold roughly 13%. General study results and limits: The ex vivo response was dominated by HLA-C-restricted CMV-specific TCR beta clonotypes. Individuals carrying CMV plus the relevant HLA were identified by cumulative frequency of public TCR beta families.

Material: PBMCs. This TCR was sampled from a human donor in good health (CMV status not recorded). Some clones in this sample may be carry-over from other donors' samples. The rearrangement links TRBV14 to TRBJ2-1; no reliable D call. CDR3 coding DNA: TGTGCCAGCAGCCAAGATCATCCTCTCAATGAGCAGTTCTTC. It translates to CASSQDHPLNEQFF.